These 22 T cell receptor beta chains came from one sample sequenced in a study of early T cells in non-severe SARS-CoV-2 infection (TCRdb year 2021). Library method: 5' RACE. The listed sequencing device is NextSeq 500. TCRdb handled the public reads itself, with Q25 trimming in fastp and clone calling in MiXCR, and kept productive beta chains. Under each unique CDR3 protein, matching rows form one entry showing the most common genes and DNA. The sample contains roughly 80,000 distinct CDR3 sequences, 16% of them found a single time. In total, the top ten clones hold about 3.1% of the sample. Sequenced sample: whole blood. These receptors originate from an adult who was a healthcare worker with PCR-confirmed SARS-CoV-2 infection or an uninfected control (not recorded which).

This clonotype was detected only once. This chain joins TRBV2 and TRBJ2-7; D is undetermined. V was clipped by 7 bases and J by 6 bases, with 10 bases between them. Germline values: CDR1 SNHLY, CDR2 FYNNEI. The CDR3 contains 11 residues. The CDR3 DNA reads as TGTGCCAGCAATAAGTTCCCCGAGCAGTACTTC. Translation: CASNKFPEQYF.

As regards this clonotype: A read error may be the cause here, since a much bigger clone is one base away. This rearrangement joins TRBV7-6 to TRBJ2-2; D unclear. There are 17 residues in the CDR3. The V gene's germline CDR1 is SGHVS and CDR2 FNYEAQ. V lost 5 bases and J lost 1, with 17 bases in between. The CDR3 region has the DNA TGTGCCAGCAGCCCCATCCCTAGGGCAGTGAACACCGGGGAGCTGTTTTTT. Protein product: CASSPIPRAVNTGELFF.

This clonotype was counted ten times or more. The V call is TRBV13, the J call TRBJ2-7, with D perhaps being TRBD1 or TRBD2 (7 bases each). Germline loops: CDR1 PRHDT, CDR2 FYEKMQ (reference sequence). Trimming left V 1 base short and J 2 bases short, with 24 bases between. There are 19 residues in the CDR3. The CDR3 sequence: CASSLVPGGPTGITYEQYF. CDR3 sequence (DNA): TGTGCCAGCAGCTTAGTTCCGGGGGGCCCGACAGGGATTACCTACGAGCAGTACTTC.

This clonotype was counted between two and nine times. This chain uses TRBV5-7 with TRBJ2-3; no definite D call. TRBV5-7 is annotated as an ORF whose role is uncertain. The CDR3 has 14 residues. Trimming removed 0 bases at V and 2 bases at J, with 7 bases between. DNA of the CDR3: TGTGCCAGCAGCTTGGACAGTTTCACAGATACGCAGTATTTT. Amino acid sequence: CASSLDSFTDTQYF.

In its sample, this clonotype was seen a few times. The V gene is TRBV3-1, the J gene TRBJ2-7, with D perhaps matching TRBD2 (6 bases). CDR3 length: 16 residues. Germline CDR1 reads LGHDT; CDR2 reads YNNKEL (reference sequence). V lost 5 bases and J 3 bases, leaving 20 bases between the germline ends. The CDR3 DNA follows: TGTGCCAGCAGCTCCCAGCTGGGGGGAAGGGTCTACGAGCAGTACTTC. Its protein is CASSSQLGGRVYEQYF.

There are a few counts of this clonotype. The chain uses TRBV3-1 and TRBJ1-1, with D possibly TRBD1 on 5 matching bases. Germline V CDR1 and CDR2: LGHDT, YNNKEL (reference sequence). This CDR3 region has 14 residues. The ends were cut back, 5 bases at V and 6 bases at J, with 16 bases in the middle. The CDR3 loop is CASSGAGKWSEAFF. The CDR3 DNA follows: TGTGCCAGCAGCGGGGCAGGGAAGTGGTCTGAAGCTTTCTTT.

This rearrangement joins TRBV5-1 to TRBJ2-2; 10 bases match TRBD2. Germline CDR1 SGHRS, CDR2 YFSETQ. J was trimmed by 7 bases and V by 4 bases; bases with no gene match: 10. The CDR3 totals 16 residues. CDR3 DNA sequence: TGCGCCAGCAGCCTGGATCCGGGACTAGCGTTCGGGGAGCTGTTTTTT. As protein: CASSLDPGLAFGELFF.

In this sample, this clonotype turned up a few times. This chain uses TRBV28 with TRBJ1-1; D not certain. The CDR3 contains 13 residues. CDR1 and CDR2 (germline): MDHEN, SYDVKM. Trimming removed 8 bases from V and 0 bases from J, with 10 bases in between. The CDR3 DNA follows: TGTGCCAGCTGGCAGAGTATGAACACTGAAGCTTTCTTT. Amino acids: CASWQSMNTEAFF.

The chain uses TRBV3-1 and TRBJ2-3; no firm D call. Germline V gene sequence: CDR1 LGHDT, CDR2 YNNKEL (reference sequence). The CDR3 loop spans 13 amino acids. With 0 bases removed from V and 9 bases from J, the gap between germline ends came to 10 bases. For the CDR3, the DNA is TGTGCCAGCAGCCAAGATCGTCTTGCAACGCAGTATTTT. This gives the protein CASSQDRLATQYF.

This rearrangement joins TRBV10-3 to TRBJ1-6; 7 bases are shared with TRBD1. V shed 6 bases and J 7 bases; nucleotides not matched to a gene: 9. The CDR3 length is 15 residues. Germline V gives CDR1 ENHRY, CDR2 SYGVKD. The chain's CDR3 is CAISARTGWNSPLHF. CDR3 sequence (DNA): TGTGCCATCAGCGCCAGGACAGGATGGAATTCACCCCTCCACTTT.

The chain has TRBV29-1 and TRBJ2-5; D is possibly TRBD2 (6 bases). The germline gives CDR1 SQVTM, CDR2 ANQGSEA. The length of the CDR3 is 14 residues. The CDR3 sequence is CSSGGAGGQETQYF. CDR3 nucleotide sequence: TGCAGTTCCGGGGGAGCGGGCGGCCAAGAGACCCAGTACTTC.

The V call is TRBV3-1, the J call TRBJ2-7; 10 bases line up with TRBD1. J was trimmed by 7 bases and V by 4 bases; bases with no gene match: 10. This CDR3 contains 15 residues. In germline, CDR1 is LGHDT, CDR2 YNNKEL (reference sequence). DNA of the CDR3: TGTGCCAGCAGCCCTCGGACAGGGGGAAGAGGGGAGCAGTACTTC. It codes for CASSPRTGGRGEQYF.

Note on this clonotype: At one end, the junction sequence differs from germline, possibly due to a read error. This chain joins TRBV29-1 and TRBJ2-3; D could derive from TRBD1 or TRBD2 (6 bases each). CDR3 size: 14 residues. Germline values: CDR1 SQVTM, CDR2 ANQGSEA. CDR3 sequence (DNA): TGCAGCGTTGGAGGGGGGATCAGCACGGATACGCAGTATTTT. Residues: CSVGGGISTDTQYF.

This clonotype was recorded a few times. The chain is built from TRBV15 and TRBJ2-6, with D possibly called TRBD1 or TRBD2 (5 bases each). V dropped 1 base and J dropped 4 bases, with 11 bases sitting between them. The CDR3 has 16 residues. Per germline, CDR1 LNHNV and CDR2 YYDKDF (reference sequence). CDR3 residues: CATSRGAGAGANVLTF. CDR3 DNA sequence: TGTGCCACCAGCAGAGGAGCCGGGGCCGGGGCCAACGTCCTGACTTTC.

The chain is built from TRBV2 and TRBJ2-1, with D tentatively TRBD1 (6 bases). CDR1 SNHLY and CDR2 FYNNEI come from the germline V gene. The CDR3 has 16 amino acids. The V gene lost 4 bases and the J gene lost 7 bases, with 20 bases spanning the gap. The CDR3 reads CASSAERPHRENEQFF. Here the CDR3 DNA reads TGTGCCAGCAGTGCCGAACGCCCCCACAGGGAAAATGAGCAGTTCTTC.

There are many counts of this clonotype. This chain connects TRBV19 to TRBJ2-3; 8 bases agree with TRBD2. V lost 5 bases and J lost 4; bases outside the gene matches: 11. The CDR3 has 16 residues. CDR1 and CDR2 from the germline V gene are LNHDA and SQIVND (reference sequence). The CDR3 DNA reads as TGTGCCAGTAGTTTCCCTCAAGCGGGAGTCCCAGATACGCAGTATTTT. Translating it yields CASSFPQAGVPDTQYF.

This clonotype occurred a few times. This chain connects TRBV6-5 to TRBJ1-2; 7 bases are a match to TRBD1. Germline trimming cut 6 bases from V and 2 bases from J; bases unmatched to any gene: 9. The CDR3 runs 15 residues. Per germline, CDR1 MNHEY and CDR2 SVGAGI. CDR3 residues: CASRQQGSTNYGYTF. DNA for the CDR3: TGTGCCAGCAGACAACAGGGGAGTACGAACTATGGCTACACCTTC.

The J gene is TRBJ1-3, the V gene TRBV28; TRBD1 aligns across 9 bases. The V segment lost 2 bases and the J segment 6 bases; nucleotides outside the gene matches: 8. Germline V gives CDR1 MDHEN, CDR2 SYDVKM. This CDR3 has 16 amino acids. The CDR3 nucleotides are TGTGCCAGCAGTTTAATAAGGACAGGGGCTGAAAACACCATATATTTT. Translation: CASSLIRTGAENTIYF.

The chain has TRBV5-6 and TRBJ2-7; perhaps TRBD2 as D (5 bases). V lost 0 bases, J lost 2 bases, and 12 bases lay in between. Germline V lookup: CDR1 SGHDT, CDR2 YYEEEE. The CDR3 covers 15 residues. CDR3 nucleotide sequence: TGTGCCAGCAGCTTGGCCGGAGGATCCCCCTACGAGCAGTACTTC. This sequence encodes CASSLAGGSPYEQYF.

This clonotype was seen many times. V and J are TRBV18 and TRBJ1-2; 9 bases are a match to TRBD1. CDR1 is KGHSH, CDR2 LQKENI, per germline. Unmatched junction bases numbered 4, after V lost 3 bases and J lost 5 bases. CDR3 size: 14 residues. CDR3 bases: TGTGCCAGCTCACCTGGGACAGGGCAGTATGGCTACACCTTC. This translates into CASSPGTGQYGYTF.

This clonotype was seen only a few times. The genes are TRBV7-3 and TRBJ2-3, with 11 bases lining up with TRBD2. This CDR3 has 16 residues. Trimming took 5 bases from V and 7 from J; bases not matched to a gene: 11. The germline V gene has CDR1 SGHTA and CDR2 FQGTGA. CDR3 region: CASSPPGLADTNTQYF. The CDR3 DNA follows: TGTGCCAGCAGCCCGCCGGGACTAGCGGACACTAATACGCAGTATTTT.

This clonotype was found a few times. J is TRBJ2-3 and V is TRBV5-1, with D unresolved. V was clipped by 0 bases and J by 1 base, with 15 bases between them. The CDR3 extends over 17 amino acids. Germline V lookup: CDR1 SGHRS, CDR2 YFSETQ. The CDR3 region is CASSLEVPHGGTDTQYF. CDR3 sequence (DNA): TGCGCCAGCAGCTTGGAAGTCCCCCACGGCGGCACAGATACGCAGTATTTT.